This T cell receptor (beta chain) was observed in a study of control samples from healthy donors and cancer patients. Sequencing was performed with immunoSEQ multiplex PCR; in TCRdb, only in-frame clones are kept and a portion is missing. The sample records 150,000 to 200,000 clones, 88% being singletons. The sequence came from a woman aged 30 to 39 in good health. Sequencing was done on a sample of blood.

For the CDR3, the DNA is TGTGCCAGCTCACCACCGGTCACAGCCCTTGGGATGAACACTGAAGCTTTCTTT. Protein sequence: CASSPPVTALGMNTEAFF. This chain uses TRBV18 with TRBJ1-1; no firm D call. V was shortened by 0 bases and J by 0 bases, with 17 bases between the two germline ends. The CDR3 extends over 18 amino acids. From germline, CDR1 is KGHSH and CDR2 LQKENI.